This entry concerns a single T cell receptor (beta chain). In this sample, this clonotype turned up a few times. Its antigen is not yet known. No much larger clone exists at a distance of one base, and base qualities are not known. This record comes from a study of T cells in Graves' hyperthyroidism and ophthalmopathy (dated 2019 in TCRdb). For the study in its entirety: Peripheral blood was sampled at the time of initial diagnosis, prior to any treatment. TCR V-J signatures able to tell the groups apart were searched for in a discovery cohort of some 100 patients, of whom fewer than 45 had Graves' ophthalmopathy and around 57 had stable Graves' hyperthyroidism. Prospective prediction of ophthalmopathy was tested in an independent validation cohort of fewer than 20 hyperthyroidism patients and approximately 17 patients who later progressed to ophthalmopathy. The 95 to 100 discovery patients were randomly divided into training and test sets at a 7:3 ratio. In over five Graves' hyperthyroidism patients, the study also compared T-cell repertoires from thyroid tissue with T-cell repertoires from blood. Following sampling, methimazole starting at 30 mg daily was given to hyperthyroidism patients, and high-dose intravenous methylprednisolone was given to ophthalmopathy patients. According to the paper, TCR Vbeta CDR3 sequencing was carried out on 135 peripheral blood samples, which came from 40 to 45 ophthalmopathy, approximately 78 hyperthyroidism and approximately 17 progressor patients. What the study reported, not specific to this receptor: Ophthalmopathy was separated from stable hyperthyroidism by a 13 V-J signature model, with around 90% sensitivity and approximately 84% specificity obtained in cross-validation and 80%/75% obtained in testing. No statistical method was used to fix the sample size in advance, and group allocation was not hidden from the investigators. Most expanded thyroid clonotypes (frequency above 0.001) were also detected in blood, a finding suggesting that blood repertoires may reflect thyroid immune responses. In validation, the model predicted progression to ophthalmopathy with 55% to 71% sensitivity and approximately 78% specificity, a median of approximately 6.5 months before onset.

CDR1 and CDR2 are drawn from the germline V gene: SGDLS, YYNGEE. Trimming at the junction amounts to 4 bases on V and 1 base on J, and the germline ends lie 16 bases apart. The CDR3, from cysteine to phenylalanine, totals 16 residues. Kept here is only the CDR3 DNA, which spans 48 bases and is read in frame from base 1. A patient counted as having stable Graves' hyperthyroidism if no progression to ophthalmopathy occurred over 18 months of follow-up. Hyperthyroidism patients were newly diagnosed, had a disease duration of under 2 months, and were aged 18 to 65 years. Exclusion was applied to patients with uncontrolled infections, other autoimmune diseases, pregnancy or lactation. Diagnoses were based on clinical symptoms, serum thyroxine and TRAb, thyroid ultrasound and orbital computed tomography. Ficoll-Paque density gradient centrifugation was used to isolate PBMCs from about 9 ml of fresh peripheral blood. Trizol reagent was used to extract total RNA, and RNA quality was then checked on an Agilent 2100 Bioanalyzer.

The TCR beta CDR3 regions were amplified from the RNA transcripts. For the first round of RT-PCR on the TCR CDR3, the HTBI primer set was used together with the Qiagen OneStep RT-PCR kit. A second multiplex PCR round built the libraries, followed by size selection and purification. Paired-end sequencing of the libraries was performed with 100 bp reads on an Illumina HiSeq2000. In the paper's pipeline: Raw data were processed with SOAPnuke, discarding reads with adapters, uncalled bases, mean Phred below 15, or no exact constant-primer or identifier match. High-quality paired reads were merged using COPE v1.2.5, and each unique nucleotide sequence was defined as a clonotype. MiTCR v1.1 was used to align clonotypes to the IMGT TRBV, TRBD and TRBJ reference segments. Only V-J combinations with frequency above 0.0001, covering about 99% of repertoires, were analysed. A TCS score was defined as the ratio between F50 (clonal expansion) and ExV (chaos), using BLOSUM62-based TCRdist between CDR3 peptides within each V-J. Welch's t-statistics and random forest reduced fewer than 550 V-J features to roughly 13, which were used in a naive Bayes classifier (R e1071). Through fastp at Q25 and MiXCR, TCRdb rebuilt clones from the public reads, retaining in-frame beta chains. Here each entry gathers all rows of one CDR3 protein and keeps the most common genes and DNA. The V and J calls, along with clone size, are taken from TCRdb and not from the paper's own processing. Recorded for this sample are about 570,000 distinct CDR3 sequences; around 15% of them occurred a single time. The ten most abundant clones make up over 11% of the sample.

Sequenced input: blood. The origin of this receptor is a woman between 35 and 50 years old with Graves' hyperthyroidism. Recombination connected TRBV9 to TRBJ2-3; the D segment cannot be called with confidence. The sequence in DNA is TGTGCCAGCAGCTCCCTTAAAGCCCTGGGCACAGATACGCAGTATTTT. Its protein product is CASSSLKALGTDTQYF.